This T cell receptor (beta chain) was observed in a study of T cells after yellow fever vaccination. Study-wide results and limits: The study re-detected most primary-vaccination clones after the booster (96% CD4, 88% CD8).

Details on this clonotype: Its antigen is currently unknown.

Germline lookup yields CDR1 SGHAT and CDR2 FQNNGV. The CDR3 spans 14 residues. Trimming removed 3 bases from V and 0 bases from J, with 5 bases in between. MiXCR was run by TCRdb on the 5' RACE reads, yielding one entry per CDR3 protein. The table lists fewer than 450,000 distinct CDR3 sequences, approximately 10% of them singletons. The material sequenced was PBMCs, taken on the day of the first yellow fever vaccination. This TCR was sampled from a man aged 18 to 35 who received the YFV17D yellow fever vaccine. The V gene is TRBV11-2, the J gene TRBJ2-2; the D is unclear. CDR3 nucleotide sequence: TGTGCCAGCAGCTTTCAGCCGAACACCGGGGAGCTGTTTTTT. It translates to CASSFQPNTGELFF.